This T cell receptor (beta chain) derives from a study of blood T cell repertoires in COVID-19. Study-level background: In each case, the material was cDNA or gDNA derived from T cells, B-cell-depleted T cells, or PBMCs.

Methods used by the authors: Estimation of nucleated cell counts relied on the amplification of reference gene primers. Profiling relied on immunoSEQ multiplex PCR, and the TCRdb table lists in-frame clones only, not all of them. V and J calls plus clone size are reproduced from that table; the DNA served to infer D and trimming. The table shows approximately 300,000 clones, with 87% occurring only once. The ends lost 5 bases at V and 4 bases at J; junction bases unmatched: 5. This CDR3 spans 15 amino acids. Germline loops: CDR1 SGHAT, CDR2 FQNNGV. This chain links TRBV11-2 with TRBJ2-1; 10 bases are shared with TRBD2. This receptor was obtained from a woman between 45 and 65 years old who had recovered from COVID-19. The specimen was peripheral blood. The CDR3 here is CASSPGTSEYNEQFF. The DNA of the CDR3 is TGTGCCAGCAGCCCTGGGACTAGCGAGTACAATGAGCAGTTCTTC. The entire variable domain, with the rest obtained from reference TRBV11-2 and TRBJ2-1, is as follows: EAGVAQSPRYKIIEKRQSVAFWCNPISGHATLYWYQQILGQGPKLLIQFQNNGVVDDSQLPKDRFSAERLKGVDSTLKIQPAKLEDSAVYLCASSPGTSEYNEQFFGPGTRLTVL.